This T cell receptor (beta chain) was recorded in a study of cytomegalovirus exposure and HLA in healthy donors (dated by TCRdb to about 2017). Study-level background: According to an earlier analysis of 550 to 750 of the donors, about 179 million T cells yielded roughly 100 million unique TCR beta sequences and around 300 Gb of sequence data. A few DR-DQ haplotypes were treated as single units for association and clustering because of strong linkage in the cohort. Every discovery cohort repertoire had been produced on one sequencing platform. HLA typing covered class I and class II loci at four-digit resolution. Alongside the repertoire data, information on donor age, sex, ethnicity and CMV serostatus was compiled. Genome-wide SNP genotypes for about 60% of the 666 donors were used in a later genetic analysis, which treated that subset as a discovery cohort. The genetic ancestry cluster associated with self-reported Caucasian donors included around four fifths of the 398 genotyped donors. Typing coverage differed by locus: A, B, C, DRB1 and DQB1 were typed in roughly 629-640 donors, DQA1 in 522, DPA1 in approximately 610, and DPB1 in around 440. An earlier analysis of about 620 of the donors applied high-throughput TCR beta sequencing to assess whether each TCR beta V gene segment acted as functional or pseudogenic. The study aimed to test whether signatures of past pathogen exposure could be identified by cataloging public T cell receptors. Across some 400 genotyped donors of the cohort, an average of roughly 250,000 unique TCR beta nucleotide sequences per donor were sequenced, and roughly 17% of those sequences were non-productive. Along with the 666-subject first cohort, a separate validation cohort of approximately 110 different subjects was used. In a later analysis, previously published TCR beta repertoires from about 670 donors were re-analyzed and high-resolution HLA genotyping was added so that TCR occurrence patterns could be studied. The study combined high-throughput TCR immunosequencing, statistical association of individual TCRs with disease status, and machine learning to predict cytomegalovirus infection status. Roughly 300 gigabases of sequencing data and roughly 81 million unique TCR sequences made up an early release that covered roughly 670 HLA-typed donors. The later analysis used no new phenotypic data to find candidate immune exposures, relying instead on TCR beta sequences and their occurrence across donors. The T cell repertoires of 666 subjects were profiled by immunosequencing and related to cytomegalovirus serostatus. General findings and caveats noted by the study authors: This cohort had only TCR beta chains sequenced, and the lack of alpha or paired-chain data limited which features could be detected. In an earlier analysis of 587 of the donors, most TCR beta V segments appeared in productive rearrangements about 87% or about 30% of the time, broadly matching IMGT annotations. Because counts were too low, roughly 16 rarely observed V segments, including chromosome 9 orphons, were excluded from the earlier analysis of roughly 580 of the donors. A later analysis found that most CMV-associated TCR beta chains appeared HLA-restricted, with HLA associations seemingly driven largely by CMV exposure. Immune exposure information for the cohort was limited to CMV serostatus. Across donors, most TCR sequences were observed very rarely, whereas some public TCRs were present in many individuals. The classifier was reported to diagnose cytomegalovirus status with high specificity and sensitivity in both the original cohort and the validation cohort. A further reported finding was that TCR beta sequences accurately predicted the HLA-A and HLA-B alleles for most subjects in the first cohort. Roughly uniform sequencing depth across donors was assumed in presence/absence analyses, although this assumption may not hold. In a later analysis, 16,951 TCR beta sequences were associated with specific HLA alleles at a false discovery rate of 0.05. A later analysis found that TCR association rates varied across HLA loci, with DRB1 alleles showing the most associated TCRs and HLA-C alleles the fewest. In the study, approximately 160 TCR beta chains were listed as associated with cytomegalovirus. A later analysis reported that several top co-occurrence clusters appeared linked to parvovirus B19, influenza, CMV and Epstein-Barr virus. Some IMGT-functional V segments, including TRBV6-2 and TRBV6-3, could not be told apart with the 87-base-pair reads, so those segments were excluded. The sequencing pipeline was judged likely to have produced a cluster of highly shared sequence variants as a technical artifact. Compared with the approximately 720-donor mean, donors in an Asian-associated ancestry cluster had fewer N-insertions in productive TCRs, according to a later genetic analysis. Because HLA typing was unavailable for some donors at each locus, only the typed subset was used in association tests. Correlated functional status among segregating V segments might be attributable to linkage disequilibrium, but an unknown experimental factor could not be ruled out. In a later genetic analysis, a missense DCLRE1C variant was associated with V-gene and J-gene trimming of TCR beta chains, and the association was replicated in an independent cohort. A later analysis found that HLA-associated TCR beta chains were more clonally expanded and had lower generation probabilities than equally common non-associated chains. When HLA alleles, especially DR and DQ, strongly co-occurred, attributing TCR associations to individual alleles was difficult. According to the authors, the approach could potentially be generalized to other disease states and immunological phenotypes. In vitro tests confirmed that a few of the cytomegalovirus-associated TCR beta chains recognize cytomegalovirus antigens.

CDR1 KGHSH and CDR2 LQKENI were looked up in the germline V gene. The CDR3 spans 15 residues, from the cysteine through the phenylalanine. Just the 45-base CDR3 DNA is kept, in frame starting at base 1. V has 0 bases trimmed and J has 9 bases trimmed; junction bases matching no gene number 4. Worth noting for this clone: Its antigen is not yet known.

The cohort comprised 666 healthy bone marrow donors. At the time of sampling, every cohort member was nominally healthy, though immune exposures that went unrecorded were likely present. The donor tested CMV seronegative and was one of the 352 seronegative cohort members. A peripheral blood sample was provided by each donor, and peripheral blood mononuclear cells were used for TCR beta sequencing. Genomic DNA extraction from the blood cell samples was performed with the Qiagen DNeasy Blood Extraction Kit. Libraries were prepared through the immunoSEQ multiplex PCR assay. For the multiplex PCR, a mixture combining 60 forward primers for TCR Vbeta segments and 13 reverse primers for TCR Jbeta segments was used. Amplification of the CDR3 region of rearranged TCR beta genes was performed with a multiplex PCR assay on genomic DNA. The amplified TCR beta libraries were sequenced on the Illumina HiSeq System as 87-base-pair reads. From the authors' description of their analysis: A later analysis tallied 75 million to 85 million unique TCR beta chains across the 666 repertoires, and some 12 million of those chains were shared by two or more donors. To remove PCR and sequencing errors, raw reads were error-corrected and collapsed into unique sequences using a nearest-neighbor algorithm that merged closely related sequences. Alignment of CDR3 sequences to IMGT reference sequences was used to assign V, D and J gene segments. For a sequence to be retained, a match of at least six nucleotides to both a V gene segment and a J gene segment was required. A rearrangement counted as productive if the CDR3 had no stop codons and remained in frame with V and J, and every other rearrangement counted as non-productive. Following IMGT convention, CDR3 was defined as the stretch from the second conserved V-encoded cysteine up to the conserved J-encoded phenylalanine. The earlier analysis of about 590 of the donors excluded sequences that lacked an unambiguous match to a single V gene segment. In an earlier analysis of approximately 500 of the donors, a V segment was called functional when productive rearrangements were above 56.7%, and segregating when the standard deviation between donors exceeded 5%. A statistical classification framework was built for diagnosing cytomegalovirus status from the catalog of TCR beta chain sequences. In a later analysis, TCR nucleotide sequences were compared against IMGT/GENE-DB human TR gene sequences so that V and J genes could be assigned. Using the TCRdist pipeline, a later analysis assigned CDR3 sequences along with most-parsimonious VDJ recombination scenarios. In a later analysis, each TCR beta chain was defined by its CDR3 amino acid sequence together with its V-gene family, and reads without a unique V-gene family were excluded. As a way to deal with suspected cross-contamination and a sequencing artifact, a later analysis dropped hundreds of nucleotide sequences that were highly shared and had low generation probability. In a later analysis, a clonal expansion index was calculated for each public chain from normalized within-repertoire ranks of inferred template counts. Generation probabilities in a later analysis came from a VDJ recombination model fitted to out-of-frame rearrangements, and those results were checked against IGoR. Hypergeometric tests were used in a later analysis to score TCR-TCR, TCR-HLA and TCR-CMV co-occurrence, with a repertoire-size bias correction applied to the TCR pairs. To estimate false discovery rates, a later analysis permuted the HLA or CMV assignments 20 times. In a later analysis, co-occurring TCRs were grouped using DBSCAN, and TCRdist sequence similarity was added for clustering within HLA-allele-positive subsets. Repertoires with fewer than 30,000 or more than 120,000 public chains were left out of co-occurrence clustering, as were about 5 repertoires with anomalous nucleotide sharing. What TCRdb holds here is the immuneACCESS table cut down to in-frame rearrangements. Part of the clones is not present; checked against another copy, under half of the missing clones reflect an unresolved V gene, and the others are unexplained. The V and J calls and clone size are taken from that table; D and trimming were inferred from the DNA. The sample's table lists a count of approximately 120,000 clones. Around 2.2% of the sample comes from the top ten.

This sequence uses TRBV18 and TRBJ2-1, with 11 bases aligning to TRBD1. The origin of this receptor is a man aged 35 to 55 in good health and CMV-seronegative. Input material: PBMCs. The DNA reads TGTGCCAGCTCACCACCGGGACAGGGGGAGGTTGAGCAGTTCTTC. The resulting protein is CASSPPGQGEVEQFF.